What follows describes a single T cell receptor (beta chain). No antigen is known for it. This sample is drawn from a study of post-analysis software for immune sequencing data. Study results and limitations: Versus controls, multiple sclerosis patients showed significantly lower diversity (normalized Chao1). Same-batch preparations were strongly co-clustered by F measure. The five TRBV segments detected at higher frequency in patients than in controls included TRBV5-6, TRBV5-1 and TRBV20-1.

Unique molecular identifiers were present in the TCR beta cDNA libraries. TCRdb processed the PCR reads anew with MiXCR; each CDR3 protein has one entry. The sample includes about 770,000 distinct CDR3 sequences, 46% of them seen just once. Germline lookup yields CDR1 SGHKS and CDR2 YYEKEE (reference sequence). This CDR3 is 14 amino acids long. V lost 0 bases and J lost 2, with 7 bases in between. Source material: blood. The clonotype was recovered from a girl under 18 with multiple sclerosis. This chain links TRBV5-5 with TRBJ2-3; no definite D call. CDR3 sequence reads: CASSLGQNTDTQYF. The CDR3 coding sequence is TGTGCCAGCAGCTTGGGTCAAAACACAGATACGCAGTATTTT.